A single sample is the source of the 5 T cell receptor beta chains below, sequenced in a study of T cell changes during pregnancy in multiple sclerosis. Here immunoSEQ multiplex PCR was the method, and the copy in TCRdb shows in-frame clones only, minus some. Of about 51,000 clones in the sample, around 92% were seen once. The sequenced sample was CD4+ T cells from peripheral blood mononuclear cells, obtained in the third trimester of pregnancy. Source of these receptors: a female donor with multiple sclerosis, enrolled in a pregnancy study.

The J gene is TRBJ1-5, the V gene TRBV28; 8 bases fit TRBD1. In germline, CDR1 is MDHEN, CDR2 SYDVKM. This CDR3 region has 16 residues. V shed 6 bases, J shed 6 bases, and the junction held 13 bases outside the gene matches. This CDR3 is CASSPTAGGAPQPQHF. For the CDR3, the DNA is TGTGCCAGCAGCCCAACCGCAGGGGGCGCCCCTCAGCCCCAGCATTTT.

This chain links TRBV18 with TRBJ1-2, with 7 bases matching TRBD1. CDR1 is KGHSH, CDR2 LQKENI, per germline. Trimming cost V 6 bases and J 2 bases; bases outside gene matches: 6. The CDR3 covers 14 residues. This chain's CDR3 is CASSRQGPNYGYTF. In DNA form, the CDR3 reads TGTGCCAGCTCCCGACAGGGACCGAACTATGGCTACACCTTC. Drawing the rest from reference TRBV18 and TRBJ1-2, the complete variable domain is NAGVMQNPRHLVRRRGQEARLRCSPMKGHSHVYWYRQLPEEGLKFMVYLQKENIIDESGMPKERFSAEFPKEGPSILRIQQVVRGDSAAYFCASSRQGPNYGYTFGSGTRLTVV.

The chain recombines TRBV6-6 with TRBJ1-1; weak D call: TRBD1 (6 bases). Per the germline V gene, CDR1 is MNHNY and CDR2 is SVGAGI (reference sequence). V was cut by 7 bases and J by 3 bases, with 18 bases left in between. The length of the CDR3 is 15 residues. As DNA, the CDR3 is TGTGCCAGCACCCACCCCCCCAGGGGATACACTGAAGCTTTCTTT. Translated, it gives CASTHPPRGYTEAFF.

The chain combines TRBV11-2 with TRBJ2-3; 7 nucleotides align to TRBD2. Germline CDR1 is SGHAT and CDR2 is FQNNGV. The CDR3 length is 18 residues. V dropped 0 bases and J dropped 0; count of bases not matched to a gene: 9. The CDR3 region has the DNA TGTGCCAGCAGCTTAGAGGTCGGGAGGACCTACAGCACAGATACGCAGTATTTT. It encodes CASSLEVGRTYSTDTQYF.

The genes are TRBV11-3 and TRBJ2-1, with TRBD2 identical over 9 bases. Trimming cost V 5 bases and J 7 bases; bases outside gene matches: 9. Germline CDR1 is SGHNT and CDR2 is YENEEA. The CDR3 has 15 amino acids. The CDR3 spells CASSRSLAGRNEQFF. The CDR3 region has the DNA TGTGCCAGCAGCCGCTCTCTAGCGGGACGGAATGAGCAGTTCTTC.